These 2 T cell receptor beta chains came from one sample sequenced in a study of T cell repertoires in cytomegalovirus infection. These receptors' targets are unknown. TCRdb redid the calling of the reads with MiXCR, one entry per CDR3 protein. The sample includes roughly 150,000 distinct CDR3 sequences, less than 25% of them seen just once. The sample in question was CD8+ T cells from cultured PBMCs, obtained from culture after CMV antigen stimulation. Source of these receptors: a human donor in good health (CMV status not recorded). Some clones in this sample may be carry-over from other donors' samples.

This clonotype occurred a few times. The genes are TRBV7-2 and TRBJ2-1; a weak D match, TRBD1 (7 bases). V shed 2 bases and J shed 8 bases, with 22 bases lying between them. This CDR3 has 17 residues. Germline lookup yields CDR1 SGHTA and CDR2 FQGNSA. In DNA, the CDR3 is TGTGCCAGCAGCTTATCTCCCTTTGAGCAGGGGGGCGATGAGCAGTTCTTC. Amino acid sequence: CASSLSPFEQGGDEQFF.

The chain couples TRBV28 to TRBJ1-2, with 8 bases lining up with TRBD1. The CDR3 has 16 residues. J lost 11 bases, V lost 3 bases, and 17 bases had no gene match. Germline V lookup: CDR1 MDHEN, CDR2 SYDVKM. The CDR3 loop reads CASSLYQGAGVTAYTF. In nucleotides, the CDR3 is TGTGCCAGCAGTTTGTACCAGGGGGCCGGGGTTACGGCTTACACCTTC.